The entry below describes one TCR beta chain. Its target is not known. Assay: immunoSEQ multiplex PCR; the TCRdb copy retains only in-frame clones and omits some. This table has some 150,000 clones, roughly 88% appearing once. This entry comes from a study of T cell responses to AZD1222 COVID-19 vaccine. Study results and caveats: Only six people who got AZD1222 tested seropositive at baseline. A mostly white British donor set with more females was recruited, and clonal diversity was possibly underestimated. Compared with day 0, the breadth and depth of the Spike-specific TCR repertoire rose significantly after two doses of AZD1222.

Specimen: peripheral blood, collected on day 0 of AZD1222 vaccination. The sequence was obtained from an adult in good health.

Written as DNA, the CDR3 is TGTGCCAGCAGCGTCGACAGGGAAGCGTTCTTC. This gives the protein CASSVDREAFF. The chain joins TRBV5-6 to TRBJ2-1; 7 bases agree with TRBD1. Trimming took 4 bases from V and 15 from J; bases not matched to a gene: 7. Germline V gene data show CDR1 as SGHDT and CDR2 as YYEEEE. This CDR3 contains 11 residues.